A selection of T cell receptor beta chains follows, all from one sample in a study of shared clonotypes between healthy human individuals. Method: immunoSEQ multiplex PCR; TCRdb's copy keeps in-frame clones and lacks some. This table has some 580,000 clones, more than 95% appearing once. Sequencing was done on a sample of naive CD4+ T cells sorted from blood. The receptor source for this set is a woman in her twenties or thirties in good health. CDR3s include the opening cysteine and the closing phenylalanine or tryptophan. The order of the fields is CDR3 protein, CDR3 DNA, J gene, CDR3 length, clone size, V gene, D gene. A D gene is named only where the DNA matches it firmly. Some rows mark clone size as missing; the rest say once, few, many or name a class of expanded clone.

CDR3: CASSYSTSGAFGEQFF
DNA: TGTGCCAGCAGTTACTCTACTAGCGGGGCCTTTGGAGAGCAGTTCTTC
J: TRBJ2-1
length: 16
size: NA
V: TRBV6-5
D: TRBD2

CDR3: CASRDGAGSYNEQFF
DNA: TGTGCCAGCAGAGACGGAGCGGGATCCTACAATGAGCAGTTCTTC
J: TRBJ2-1
length: 15
size: NA
V: TRBV28
D: TRBD2

CDR3: CAWRGKGLAGIGEQFF
DNA: TGTGCCTGGAGAGGGAAGGGGCTAGCGGGTATTGGGGAGCAGTTCTTC
J: TRBJ2-1
length: 16
size: many
V: TRBV30
D: TRBD2

CDR3: CASSWAGVSDTQYF
DNA: TGCGCCAGCAGTTGGGCAGGGGTGAGCGATACGCAGTATTTT
J: TRBJ2-3
length: 14
size: once
V: TRBV10-1
D: NA

CDR3: CASSQGSFRGRGANVLTF
DNA: TGCGCCAGCAGCCAAGGGAGTTTCAGGGGGCGAGGGGCCAACGTCCTGACTTTC
J: TRBJ2-6
length: 18
size: NA
V: TRBV4-1
D: TRBD1

CDR3: CASSEALAYNEQFF
DNA: TGTGCCAGCAGTGAAGCGCTGGCATACAATGAGCAGTTCTTC
J: TRBJ2-1
length: 14
size: NA
V: TRBV6-1
D: NA

CDR3: CASSHAEETQYF
DNA: TGTGCCAGCAGTCACGCGGAAGAGACCCAGTACTTC
J: TRBJ2-5
length: 12
size: NA
V: TRBV28
D: NA

CDR3: CASSLRTETTDTQYF
DNA: TGTGCCAGCAGCTTAAGGACGGAGACCACAGATACGCAGTATTTT
J: TRBJ2-3
length: 15
size: NA
V: TRBV7-3
D: NA

CDR3: CASSSRSWSLAKNIQYF
DNA: TGTGCCAGCAGTTCACGCAGCTGGTCCCTAGCCAAAAACATTCAGTACTTC
J: TRBJ2-4
length: 17
size: NA
V: TRBV28
D: NA

CDR3: CASGVDRGNTIYF
DNA: TGTGCCAGCGGGGTAGATAGAGGAAACACCATATATTTT
J: TRBJ1-3
length: 13
size: NA
V: TRBV6-4
D: NA

CDR3: CASSEFGPGGQQPQHF
DNA: TGTGCCAGCAGTGAATTCGGGCCCGGGGGGCAACAGCCCCAGCATTTT
J: TRBJ1-5
length: 16
size: NA
V: TRBV6-1
D: NA

CDR3: CASKPTRKTDTQYF
DNA: TGTGCCAGCAAGCCGACTAGAAAGACAGATACGCAGTATTTT
J: TRBJ2-3
length: 14
size: once
V: TRBV28
D: NA

CDR3: CASSDRVLGGYTF
DNA: TGTGCCAGCAGTGACAGGGTCCTTGGAGGCTACACCTTC
J: TRBJ1-2
length: 13
size: NA
V: TRBV6-1
D: NA

CDR3: CASSVTGVFTEAFF
DNA: TGCGCCAGCAGCGTAACAGGGGTTTTCACTGAAGCTTTCTTT
J: TRBJ1-1
length: 14
size: NA
V: TRBV5-1
D: TRBD1

CDR3: CASSRQPTVNQPQHF
DNA: TGTGCCAGCAGCCGACAGCCAACCGTGAATCAGCCCCAGCATTTT
J: TRBJ1-5
length: 15
size: NA
V: TRBV28
D: NA

CDR3: CASSASGQSDYTF
DNA: TGTGCCAGCAGCGCTTCGGGACAAAGTGACTACACCTTC
J: TRBJ1-2
length: 13
size: NA
V: TRBV7-9
D: NA

CDR3: CATSRDQAFLYEQYF
DNA: TGTGCCACCAGCAGAGATCAGGCGTTCCTCTACGAGCAGTACTTC
J: TRBJ2-7
length: 15
size: NA
V: TRBV15
D: NA

CDR3: CASSLSTSGYEQYF
DNA: TGCGCCAGCAGCTTGTCGACTAGCGGCTACGAGCAGTACTTC
J: TRBJ2-7
length: 14
size: once
V: TRBV5-1
D: TRBD2

CDR3: CASKPAGEETQYF
DNA: TGTGCCAGTAAACCCGCGGGAGAAGAGACCCAGTACTTC
J: TRBJ2-5
length: 13
size: NA
V: TRBV19
D: TRBD2

CDR3: CASSLPVSSGNTIYF
DNA: TGTGCCAGTAGTCTTCCGGTGAGCTCTGGAAACACCATATATTTT
J: TRBJ1-3
length: 15
size: NA
V: TRBV19
D: NA

CDR3: CASSLSSGSYEQYF
DNA: TGTGCCAGCAGCCTCTCTAGCGGGAGTTACGAGCAGTACTTC
J: TRBJ2-7
length: 14
size: NA
V: TRBV11-3
D: TRBD2

CDR3: CASAAWDKYYEQYF
DNA: TGTGCCAGTGCAGCTTGGGACAAGTACTACGAGCAGTACTTC
J: TRBJ2-7
length: 14
size: NA
V: TRBV19
D: NA

CDR3: CASYRGWKNYTF
DNA: TGTGCCAGTTACAGGGGGTGGAAAAACTACACCTTC
J: TRBJ1-2
length: 12
size: NA
V: TRBV28
D: TRBD1

CDR3: CASSQLQDRDEQYF
DNA: TGTGCCAGCAGTCAGCTGCAAGACAGGGACGAGCAGTACTTC
J: TRBJ2-7
length: 14
size: NA
V: TRBV28
D: TRBD1

CDR3: CATSTSGQETQYF
DNA: TGTGCCACCAGCACTTCGGGACAAGAGACCCAGTACTTC
J: TRBJ2-5
length: 13
size: NA
V: TRBV15
D: NA

CDR3: CASSRRLTGSNEQFF
DNA: TGTGCCAGCAGCCGTAGACTTACAGGGTCCAATGAGCAGTTCTTC
J: TRBJ2-1
length: 15
size: NA
V: TRBV14
D: NA

CDR3: CASSTSGRAYNEQFF
DNA: TGTGCCAGCAGCACTAGCGGGAGGGCCTACAATGAGCAGTTCTTC
J: TRBJ2-1
length: 15
size: NA
V: TRBV5-4
D: TRBD2

CDR3: CASSERGVSYTF
DNA: TGTGCCAGCAGTGAACGGGGGGTTAGCTACACCTTC
J: TRBJ1-2
length: 12
size: NA
V: TRBV2
D: NA

CDR3: CASSPRQGQGVFF
DNA: TGCGCCAGCAGCCCCAGGCAGGGACAGGGGGTATTCTTC
J: TRBJ2-1
length: 13
size: NA
V: TRBV5-1
D: TRBD1

CDR3: CASNGLAGYNEQFF
DNA: TGTGCCAGCAATGGACTAGCGGGATACAATGAGCAGTTCTTC
J: TRBJ2-1
length: 14
size: NA
V: TRBV7-2
D: TRBD2

CDR3: CASSWHGTAEQYF
DNA: TGTGCCAGCAGTTGGCATGGGACAGCCGAGCAGTACTTC
J: TRBJ2-7
length: 13
size: NA
V: TRBV6-6
D: TRBD1

CDR3: CASSSHLKGGTSGKSQYF
DNA: TGTGCCAGCAGCTCCCACCTCAAGGGGGGGACTAGCGGGAAAAGCCAGTACTTC
J: TRBJ2-5
length: 18
size: NA
V: TRBV11-2
D: TRBD2

CDR3: CASSLDPIRQGVEAQYF
DNA: TGTGCCAGCAGCTTAGACCCTATAAGACAGGGGGTTGAGGCCCAGTACTTC
J: TRBJ2-5
length: 17
size: NA
V: TRBV7-7
D: TRBD1

CDR3: CASSLATGTGVDQYF
DNA: TGTGCCAGCAGCTTAGCTACGGGGACAGGGGTAGATCAGTACTTC
J: TRBJ2-4
length: 15
size: once
V: TRBV7-8
D: TRBD1

CDR3: CASRGTPGGRSPLHF
DNA: TGTGCCAGCAGAGGGACCCCGGGGGGCCGATCACCCCTCCACTTT
J: TRBJ1-6
length: 15
size: NA
V: TRBV27
D: NA

CDR3: CARSFIKMEQYF
DNA: TGTGCCAGAAGCTTTATCAAAATGGAGCAGTACTTC
J: TRBJ2-7
length: 12
size: NA
V: TRBV5-3
D: NA

CDR3: CASSLGFGTDTQYF
DNA: TGTGCCAGCAGTCTGGGGTTTGGGACAGATACGCAGTATTTT
J: TRBJ2-3
length: 14
size: NA
V: TRBV28
D: NA

CDR3: CASSPTWGNEQFF
DNA: TGTGCCAGCAGCCCCACCTGGGGCAATGAGCAGTTCTTC
J: TRBJ2-1
length: 13
size: NA
V: TRBV7-2
D: NA

CDR3: CASSLVRGVNGRGTGELFF
DNA: TGCGCCAGCAGCTTGGTACGCGGAGTAAACGGGAGAGGAACCGGGGAGCTGTTTTTT
J: TRBJ2-2
length: 19
size: NA
V: TRBV5-1
D: NA

CDR3: CASSLTGVGSTEAFF
DNA: TGTGCCAGCAGCTTAACGGGGGTCGGGAGCACTGAAGCTTTCTTT
J: TRBJ1-1
length: 15
size: NA
V: TRBV28
D: NA

CDR3: CASSGSSEETQYF
DNA: TGTGCCAGTAGTGGGAGCAGTGAAGAGACCCAGTACTTC
J: TRBJ2-5
length: 13
size: NA
V: TRBV19
D: NA

CDR3: CASSPQGTGNTIYF
DNA: TGTGCCAGCTCACCCCAAGGGACTGGAAACACCATATATTTT
J: TRBJ1-3
length: 14
size: NA
V: TRBV18
D: NA

CDR3: CASSQRTNSSYEQYF
DNA: TGTGCCAGCAGCCAAAGGACCAACAGCTCCTACGAGCAGTACTTC
J: TRBJ2-7
length: 15
size: NA
V: TRBV14
D: NA

CDR3: CASSPPTGELFF
DNA: TGTGCCAGCAGTCCACCCACCGGGGAGCTGTTTTTT
J: TRBJ2-2
length: 12
size: NA
V: TRBV6-1
D: NA

CDR3: CASSPHPSDPRSRQFF
DNA: TGTGCCAGCAGTCCCCACCCTAGCGATCCTCGAAGTAGGCAGTTCTTC
J: TRBJ2-1
length: 16
size: NA
V: TRBV27
D: NA

CDR3: CAISESGRGLGAYEQYF
DNA: TGTGCCATCAGTGAGAGCGGGAGGGGGCTAGGGGCCTACGAGCAGTACTTC
J: TRBJ2-7
length: 17
size: NA
V: TRBV10-3
D: TRBD2

CDR3: CAGDMHYEQYF
DNA: TGTGCGGGGGACATGCACTACGAGCAGTACTTC
J: TRBJ2-7
length: 11
size: NA
V: TRBV6-5
D: NA

CDR3: CASSYPQGRQTGELFF
DNA: TGTGCCAGCAGTTACCCACAGGGACGGCAAACCGGGGAGCTGTTTTTT
J: TRBJ2-2
length: 16
size: NA
V: TRBV6-7
D: NA

CDR3: CASSLQGLAKNIQYF
DNA: TGTGCCAGCAGTTTGCAGGGGCTAGCCAAAAACATTCAGTACTTC
J: TRBJ2-4
length: 15
size: NA
V: TRBV6-5
D: NA

CDR3: CASSEALRGLYGYTF
DNA: TGTGCCAGCAGTGAAGCGCTTAGGGGTCTCTATGGCTACACCTTC
J: TRBJ1-2
length: 15
size: NA
V: TRBV2
D: NA